The 21 T cell receptor beta chains below all came from one sample that was sequenced in a study of cytomegalovirus exposure and HLA in healthy donors (dated by TCRdb to 2016 to 2017). Libraries were constructed by the immunoSEQ multiplex PCR assay. The multiplex PCR relied on a mix of 60 forward primers for TCR Vbeta segments and 13 reverse primers for TCR Jbeta segments. In TCRdb, the immuneACCESS table is reduced to in-frame sequences with V and J assigned. These tables do not hold every clone; where another copy was compared, an unresolved V gene accounts for under half, and the others remain unexplained. Present in this sample are some 190,000 clones, about 82% of which were seen just once. The top ten constitute around 1.5% of the sample. Material for sequencing was PBMCs. Every receptor here comes from a man aged 18 to 30 in good health and CMV-seronegative.

A note on this clone: In the same sample, other DNA sequences code for this CDR3. The chain combines TRBV28 with TRBJ2-7; 8 nucleotides align to TRBD1. The V gene end was trimmed by 5 bases and the J gene end by 2 bases; junction bases not matched to a gene: 5. This CDR3 has 14 amino acids. The germline CDR1 and CDR2 sequences are MDHEN and SYDVKM. The CDR3 loop is CASSPDRVPYEQYF. In DNA form, the CDR3 reads TGTGCCAGCAGTCCGGACAGGGTCCCCTACGAGCAGTACTTC.

The gene calls are TRBV27 and TRBJ1-1; 10 bases match TRBD1. Unmatched junction bases numbered 9, after V lost 10 bases and J lost 7 bases. The CDR3 totals 13 residues. From germline, CDR1 is MNHEY and CDR2 SMNVEV (reference sequence). CDR3 in amino acids: CATIGQGVNEAFF. The CDR3, as DNA: TGTGCCACCATCGGACAGGGGGTTAATGAAGCTTTCTTT.

V is TRBV5-1 and J is TRBJ1-2; D is ambiguous. Germline CDR1 is SGHRS and CDR2 is YFSETQ. V was trimmed by 1 base and J by 4 bases, leaving 14 bases between them. The CDR3 is 15 amino acids. As DNA, the CDR3 is TGCGCCAGCAGCTTGACCCTAGGCGGCCGCTATGGCTACACCTTC. Its protein is CASSLTLGGRYGYTF.

The chain has TRBV5-4 and TRBJ1-1, with unresolved D. The germline V gene has CDR1 SGHNT and CDR2 YYREEE (reference sequence). Trimming cost V 4 bases and J 1 base, with 17 bases left between them. This CDR3 region has 16 residues. The CDR3 nucleotides read TGTGCCAGCAGCCAACACGGTCAGGCCCCGAACACTGAAGCTTTCTTT. Protein product: CASSQHGQAPNTEAFF.

The gene calls are TRBV28 and TRBJ1-5, with 7 bases that match TRBD1. Losses at the gene ends were 4 bases for V and 1 base for J; bases not matched to a gene: 10. The length of the CDR3 is 17 residues. Germline-derived CDR1 and CDR2 are MDHEN and SYDVKM. The CDR3 loop reads CASSSPLTGMSNQPQHF. CDR3 sequence (DNA): TGTGCCAGCAGTTCACCATTGACAGGGATGAGCAATCAGCCCCAGCATTTT. The full variable domain, in which reference TRBV28 and TRBJ1-5 provide the parts outside the CDR3, is DVKVTQSSRYLVKRTGEKVFLECVQDMDHENMFWYRQDPGLGLRLIYFSYDVKMKEKGDIPEGYSVSREKKERFSLILESASTNQTSMYLCASSSPLTGMSNQPQHFGDGTRLSIL.

This clone is a singleton in its sample. This sequence joins TRBV5-4 and TRBJ2-1, with 8 bases aligning to TRBD1. This CDR3 contains 18 residues. The J segment lost 3 bases and the V segment lost 7 bases, leaving 18 bases of the junction unmatched. CDR1 is SGHNT and CDR2 is YYREEE in the germline V gene (reference sequence). For the CDR3, the DNA is TGTGCCAGCTTTAGGGGGGAAGGTCACGGGACAGGCTACAATGAGCAGTTCTTC. This encodes CASFRGEGHGTGYNEQFF.

The V call is TRBV19, the J call TRBJ1-6; the D gene is possibly TRBD1 (5 bases). This CDR3 region has 14 residues. V was cut by 4 bases and J by 4 bases, with 8 bases left in between. Germline CDR1 and CDR2: LNHDA and SQIVND (reference sequence). The CDR3 nucleotides read TGTGCCAGTAGTACCGCAGGGTATAATTCACCCCTCCACTTT. Translation gives CASSTAGYNSPLHF. The variable domain in full, completed from reference TRBV19 and TRBJ1-6, reads DGGITQSPKYLFRKEGQNVTLSCEQNLNHDAMYWYRQDPGQGLRLIYYSQIVNDFQKGDIAEGYSVSREKKESFPLTVTSAQKNPTAFYLCASSTAGYNSPLHFGNGTRLTVT.

The chain is built from TRBV6-4 and TRBJ2-3; TRBD2 agrees at 12 bases. CDR1 and CDR2 from the germline V gene are MRHNA and SNTAGT. The CDR3 length is 13 residues. The V segment lost 4 bases and the J segment 11 bases; nucleotides outside the gene matches: 4. The chain's CDR3 is CASSGLAGGMQYF. The CDR3 region has the DNA TGTGCCAGCAGTGGGCTAGCGGGAGGGATGCAGTATTTT.

The chain combines TRBV23-1 with TRBJ2-2, with D unresolved. TRBV23-1 is an ORF for which the function is uncertain. This CDR3 comprises 15 residues. Trimming took 3 bases from V and 1 from J, leaving 9 bases between them. CDR3 protein: CASSQTTRNTGELFF. As DNA, the CDR3 is TGCGCCAGCAGTCAGACGACACGGAACACCGGGGAGCTGTTTTTT.

The chain uses TRBV28 and TRBJ2-7; TRBD1 matches at 7 bases. CDR3 length: 14 residues. Germline V gene data show CDR1 as MDHEN and CDR2 as SYDVKM. Trimming cost V 8 bases and J 4 bases; bases outside gene matches: 11. In DNA, the CDR3 is TGTGCCAGCGGAAGGACAGGAGTCTCTTACGAGCAGTACTTC. This sequence encodes CASGRTGVSYEQYF.

The rearrangement links TRBV5-6 to TRBJ2-7; tentative D call: TRBD2 (6 bases). This CDR3 is 16 amino acids long. Germline loops: CDR1 SGHDT, CDR2 YYEEEE. With 0 bases removed from V and 0 bases from J, the gap between germline ends came to 13 bases. The CDR3 sequence: CASSLEGRRGSYEQYF. CDR3 DNA: TGTGCCAGCAGCTTGGAGGGCAGGAGGGGCTCCTACGAGCAGTACTTC.

The rearrangement joins TRBV6-1 to TRBJ2-7; D might be TRBD1 (6 bases). The germline gives CDR1 MNHNS, CDR2 SASEGT. The CDR3 spans 15 residues. Trimming removed 4 bases at V and 8 bases at J, with 21 bases between. The CDR3 DNA follows: TGTGCCAGCAGTGGTCACAGGGATACTTATCAGAAGCAGTACTTC. The encoded protein is CASSGHRDTYQKQYF.

In its sample, this clone was seen a few times. The chain couples TRBV6-1 to TRBJ1-2; 8 bases agree with TRBD1. J gave up 4 bases and V 6 bases, and 7 bases lay outside the gene matches. Germline CDR1 MNHNS, CDR2 SASEGT. The CDR3 spans 14 residues. This CDR3 is CASSGTGFGYGYTF. Here the CDR3 DNA reads TGTGCCAGCAGCGGGACAGGTTTCGGCTATGGCTACACCTTC.

V and J are TRBV10-3 and TRBJ1-1; 11 positions agree with TRBD1. Losses at the gene ends were 6 bases for V and 4 bases for J; bases not matched to a gene: 4. CDR3 length: 14 residues. The germline gives CDR1 ENHRY, CDR2 SYGVKD. The CDR3 nucleotides are TGTGCCATCAGGGGACAGGGGGGGAGCACTGAAGCTTTCTTT. This translates into CAIRGQGGSTEAFF.

The chain carries TRBV7-2 and TRBJ1-3; weak D call: TRBD1 (6 bases). The germline CDR1 and CDR2 sequences are SGHTA and FQGNSA. The CDR3 loop spans 14 amino acids. The germline V and J ends were trimmed by 2 bases and 4 bases, with 9 bases remaining between them. CDR3 sequence: CASSLQGLGNTIYF. CDR3 nucleotide sequence: TGTGCCAGCAGCTTACAGGGGCTCGGAAACACCATATATTTT.

This clone was counted between two and nine times. This chain joins TRBV15 and TRBJ2-3; 8 bases match TRBD1. V shed 5 bases, J shed 3 bases, and the junction held 7 bases outside the gene matches. Germline CDR1 reads LNHNV; CDR2 reads YYDKDF (reference sequence). This CDR3 contains 15 residues. CDR3 loop: CATSPRTGSTDTQYF. The CDR3 DNA is TGTGCCACCAGCCCAAGGACAGGGTCAACAGATACGCAGTATTTT.

J is TRBJ2-3 and V is TRBV5-1; TRBD1 matches at 7 bases. Per the germline V gene, CDR1 is SGHRS and CDR2 is YFSETQ. The trim removed 2 bases at V and 3 bases at J, leaving 6 bases unmatched. The CDR3 consists of 15 residues. The CDR3 DNA follows: TGCGCCAGCAGCTTAACAGGGGACCTGACAGATACGCAGTATTTT. Translating gives CASSLTGDLTDTQYF.

The V and J genes are TRBV29-1 and TRBJ2-7; TRBD1 might be the D (5 bases). This CDR3 comprises 13 residues. Germline assignment: CDR1 SQVTM and CDR2 ANQGSEA. V lost 1 base and J 3 bases, leaving 10 bases between the germline ends. CDR3 protein: CSVEGTRSYEQYF. CDR3 bases: TGCAGCGTTGAAGGGACACGCAGCTACGAGCAGTACTTC.

The sample holds one count of this clone. The V gene is TRBV30, the J gene TRBJ2-1, with no clear D. From germline, CDR1 is GTSNPN and CDR2 SVGIG (reference sequence). Trimming took 0 bases from V and 4 from J, leaving 13 bases between them. The CDR3 is 15 amino acids. The CDR3 protein is CAWSVAETTYNEQFF. CDR3 nucleotides: TGTGCCTGGAGTGTTGCCGAGACGACATACAATGAGCAGTTCTTC.

The V gene is TRBV7-9, the J gene TRBJ1-2; 9 nucleotides match TRBD1. J gave up 3 bases and V 5 bases, and 1 base lay outside the gene matches. Germline CDR1 reads SEHNR; CDR2 reads FQNEAQ (reference sequence). This CDR3 region has 13 residues. The DNA for the CDR3 is TGTGCCAGCAGCCGGACAGGGGACTATGGCTACACCTTC. It codes for CASSRTGDYGYTF.

The V and J genes are TRBV5-3 and TRBJ1-6; possible D gene TRBD1, 5 bases. Being an ORF, TRBV5-3 has a function that is uncertain. There are 16 residues in the CDR3. V lost 5 bases and J 0 bases, leaving 12 bases between the germline ends. The CDR3 bases are TGTGCCAGAAGAGGACAAGCAAGCTCCTATAATTCACCCCTCCACTTT. This translates into CARRGQASSYNSPLHF.